This record covers a single T cell receptor (beta chain). The antigen is unknown. The data are from a study of cytomegalovirus exposure and HLA in healthy donors. Study background: The study placed approximately 78% of its approximately 430 genotyped donors in the Caucasian-associated ancestry cluster.

Study-level results: TRBV6-2, TRBV6-3 and some other V segments were unresolvable in 87-base-pair reads.

The CDR3 is 15 residues long. Germline CDR1 is WSHSY and CDR2 is SAAADI. V lost 2 bases to trimming and J lost 5 bases; unmatched junction nucleotides: 5. Primers for the PCR totalled 60 Vbeta and 13 Jbeta. Clones were read by immunoSEQ multiplex PCR, and TCRdb kept only the in-frame ones, dropping some. This table holds 150,000 to 200,000 clones, around four fifths found once. What was sequenced was PBMCs. This clonotype originated in a male donor in good health and CMV-seropositive. The V gene is TRBV10-2, the J gene TRBJ1-4, with 7 bases aligning to TRBD1. The CDR3 region is CASSEAGQPNEKLFF. CDR3 DNA sequence: TGCGCCAGCAGTGAGGCGGGACAGCCGAATGAAAAACTGTTTTTT.